This T cell receptor (beta chain) was sequenced for a study of vaccination and CD4 T cells after COVID-19. The wider study: Drawing of post-COVID samples took place a median roughly 95 days after diagnosis (range 35 to 161). Overlapping spike peptides served as the stimulus for the cells. These peptides came from SARS-CoV-2 and from the common cold coronaviruses HCoV-NL63, HCoV-OC43 and HCoV-229E.

V lost 1 base and J lost 6; bases outside the gene matches: 12. CDR1 is MDHEN and CDR2 is SYDVKM in the germline V gene. The CDR3 length is 18 residues. Oncomine TCR Beta short-read sequencing was applied to DNA from cultured CD4+ T cells. Each CDR3 protein gets one entry after TCRdb re-called the PCR reads with MiXCR. The sample has around 27,000 distinct CDR3 sequences; around a third are singletons. As for time point: late sampling 161 to 241 days after vaccination in three convalescent patients. Treatment in this sample: approximately 9-day PBMC culture with coronavirus spike peptide pools or control peptides (ViraFEST assay). Every positive PCR date fell between March and December 2020, earlier than the US Alpha, Beta and Delta variants. A remark on this clonotype: The antigen is not known.

J is TRBJ2-7 and V is TRBV28; 13 bases match TRBD2. The material sequenced was CD4+ T cells from blood, cultured in vitro, taken about 7 months after SARS-CoV-2 vaccination. This sequence was found in a human donor who had recovered from COVID-19. The CDR3 sequence: CASSLYIGLAGATSEQYF. The CDR3 DNA sequence: TGTGCCAGCAGTTTATATATCGGACTAGCGGGGGCTACGAGCGAGCAGTACTTC.